This TCR beta chain was sequenced in a study of CD8 T cells in ankylosing spondylitis. Study-wide findings and caveats: It appeared that ankylosing spondylitis blood was characterized by a TCR beta motif of several highly homologous variants. Disease-associated clones were reportedly significantly overrepresented in matched ankylosing spondylitis synovial fluid.

TCRdb redid the calling of the 5' RACE reads with MiXCR, one entry per CDR3 protein. Of fewer than 550,000 distinct CDR3 sequences listed, roughly 5% are singletons. This clonotype was recorded many times. Antigen: not known. The sample consisted of blood, either unsorted or a sorted T cell fraction (not recorded which). The TCR sequence derives from a male donor with ankylosing spondylitis.

CDR3 sequence (DNA): TGCGCCAGCAGCTTGGACCTAGCCAAAAACATTCAGTACTTC. Its translation: CASSLDLAKNIQYF. The gene calls are TRBV5-1 and TRBJ2-4; D is unclear. Germline CDR1 reads SGHRS; CDR2 reads YFSETQ. The CDR3 is 14 residues long. Trimming shortened V by 0 bases and J by 0 bases, and 4 bases separated the two germline ends.